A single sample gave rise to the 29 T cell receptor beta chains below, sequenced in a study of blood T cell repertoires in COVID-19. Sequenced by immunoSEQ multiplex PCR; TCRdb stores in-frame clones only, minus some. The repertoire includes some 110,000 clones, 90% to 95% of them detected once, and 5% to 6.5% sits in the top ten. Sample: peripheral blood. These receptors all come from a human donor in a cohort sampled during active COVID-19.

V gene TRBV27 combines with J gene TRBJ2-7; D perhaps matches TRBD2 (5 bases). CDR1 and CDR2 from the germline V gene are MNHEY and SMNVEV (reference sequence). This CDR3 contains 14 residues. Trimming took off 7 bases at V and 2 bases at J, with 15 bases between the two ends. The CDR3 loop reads CASIASGIPYEQYF. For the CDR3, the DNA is TGTGCCAGCATTGCCTCCGGGATTCCCTACGAGCAGTACTTC.

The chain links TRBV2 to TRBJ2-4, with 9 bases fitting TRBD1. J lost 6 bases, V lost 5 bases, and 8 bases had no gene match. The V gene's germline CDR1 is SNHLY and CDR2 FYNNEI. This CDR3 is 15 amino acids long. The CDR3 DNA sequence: TGTGCCAGCAGTTATCCGGGACAGGGCTTAAACATTCAGTACTTC. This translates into CASSYPGQGLNIQYF. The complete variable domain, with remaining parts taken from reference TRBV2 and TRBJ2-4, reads EPEVTQTPSHQVTQMGQEVILRCVPISNHLYFYWYRQILGQKVEFLVSFYNNEISEKSEIFDDQFSVERPDGSNFTLKIRSTKLEDSAMYFCASSYPGQGLNIQYFGAGTRLSVL.

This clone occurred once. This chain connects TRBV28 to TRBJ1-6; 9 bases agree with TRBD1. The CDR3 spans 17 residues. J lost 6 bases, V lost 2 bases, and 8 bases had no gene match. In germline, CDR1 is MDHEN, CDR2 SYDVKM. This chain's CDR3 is CASSLRSWGQGNSPLHF. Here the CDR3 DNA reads TGTGCCAGCAGTTTAAGGTCATGGGGACAGGGTAATTCACCCCTCCACTTT.

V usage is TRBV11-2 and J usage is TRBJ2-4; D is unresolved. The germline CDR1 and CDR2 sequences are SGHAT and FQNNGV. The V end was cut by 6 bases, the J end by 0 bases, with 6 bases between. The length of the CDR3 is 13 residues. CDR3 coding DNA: TGTGCCAGCAGACTTATAGCCAAAAACATTCAGTACTTC. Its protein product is CASRLIAKNIQYF.

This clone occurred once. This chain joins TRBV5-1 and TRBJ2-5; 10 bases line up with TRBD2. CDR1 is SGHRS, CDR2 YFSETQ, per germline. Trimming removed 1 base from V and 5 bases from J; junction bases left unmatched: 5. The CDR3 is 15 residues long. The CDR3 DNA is TGCGCCAGCAGCTTGTCGGCACTAGCGGGGGAGACCCAGTACTTC. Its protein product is CASSLSALAGETQYF.

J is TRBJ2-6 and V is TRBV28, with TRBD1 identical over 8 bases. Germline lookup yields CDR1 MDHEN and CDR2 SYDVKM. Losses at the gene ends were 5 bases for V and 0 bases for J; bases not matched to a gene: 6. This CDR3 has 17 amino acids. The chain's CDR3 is CASSPRDRTSGANVLTF. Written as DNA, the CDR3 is TGTGCCAGCAGTCCCCGGGACAGGACCTCTGGGGCCAACGTCCTGACTTTC.

The CDR3 sequence is CASSSSGLAPRETQYF. CDR3 in DNA: TGTGCCAGCAGTTCCTCAGGACTAGCGCCCCGGGAGACCCAGTACTTC. The rearrangement joins TRBV6-2 or TRBV6-3 to TRBJ2-5; 9 bases are a match to TRBD2. Germline V gives CDR1 MNHEY, CDR2 SVGEGT. CDR3 length: 16 residues. Trimming cost V 4 bases and J 5 bases; bases outside gene matches: 11.

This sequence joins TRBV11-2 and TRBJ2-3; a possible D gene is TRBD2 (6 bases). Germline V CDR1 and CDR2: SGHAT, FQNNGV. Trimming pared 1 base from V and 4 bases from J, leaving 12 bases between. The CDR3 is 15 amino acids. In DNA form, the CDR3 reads TGTGCCAGCAGCTTAGGTGGGACTTGGGCAGATACGCAGTATTTT. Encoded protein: CASSLGGTWADTQYF.

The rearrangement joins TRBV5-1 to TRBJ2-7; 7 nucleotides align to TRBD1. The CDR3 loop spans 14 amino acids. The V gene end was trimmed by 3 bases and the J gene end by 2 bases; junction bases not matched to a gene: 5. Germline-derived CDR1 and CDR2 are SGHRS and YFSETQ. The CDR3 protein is CASSSRDSTYEQYF. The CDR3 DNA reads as TGCGCCAGCAGCTCCCGGGACAGTACCTACGAGCAGTACTTC.

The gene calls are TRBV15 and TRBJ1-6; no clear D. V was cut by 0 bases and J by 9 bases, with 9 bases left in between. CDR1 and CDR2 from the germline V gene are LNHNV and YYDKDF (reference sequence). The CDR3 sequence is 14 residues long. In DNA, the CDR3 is TGTGCCACCAGCAGAGATGTCGCAGGTTCACCCCTCCACTTT. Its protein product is CATSRDVAGSPLHF.

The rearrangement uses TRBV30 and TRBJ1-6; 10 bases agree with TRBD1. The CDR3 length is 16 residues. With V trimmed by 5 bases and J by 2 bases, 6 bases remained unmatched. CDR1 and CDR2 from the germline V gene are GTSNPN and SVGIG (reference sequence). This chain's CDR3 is CAWGTGDGPYNSPLHF. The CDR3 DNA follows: TGTGCCTGGGGGACAGGGGACGGCCCCTATAATTCACCCCTCCACTTT.

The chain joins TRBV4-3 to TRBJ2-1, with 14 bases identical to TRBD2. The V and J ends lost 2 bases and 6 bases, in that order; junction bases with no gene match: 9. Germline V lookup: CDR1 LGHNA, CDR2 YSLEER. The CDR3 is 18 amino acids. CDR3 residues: CASSQREGLAGAANEQFF. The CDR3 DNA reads TGCGCCAGCAGCCAAAGGGAGGGACTAGCGGGGGCCGCCAATGAGCAGTTCTTC.

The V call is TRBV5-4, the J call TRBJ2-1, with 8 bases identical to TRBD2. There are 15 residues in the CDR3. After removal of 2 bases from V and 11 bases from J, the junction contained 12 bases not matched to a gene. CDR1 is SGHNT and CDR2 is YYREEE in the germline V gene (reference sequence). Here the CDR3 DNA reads TGTGCCAGCAGCTTCGGGCGGGAGGTTAATCCACAGCAGTTCTTC. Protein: CASSFGREVNPQQFF.

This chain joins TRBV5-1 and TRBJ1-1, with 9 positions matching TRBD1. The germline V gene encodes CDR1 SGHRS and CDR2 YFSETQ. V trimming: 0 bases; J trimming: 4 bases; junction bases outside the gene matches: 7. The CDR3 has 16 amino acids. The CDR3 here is CASSLDGDRVVTEAFF. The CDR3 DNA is TGCGCCAGCAGCTTGGATGGGGACAGGGTTGTCACTGAAGCTTTCTTT.

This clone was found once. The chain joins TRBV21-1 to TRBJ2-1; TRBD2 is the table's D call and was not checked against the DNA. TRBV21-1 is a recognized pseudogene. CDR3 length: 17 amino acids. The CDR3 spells CASSKNVPGVVVGEQFF. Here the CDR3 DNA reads TGTGCCAGCAGCAAAAACGTCCCGGGAGTGGTGGTAGGGGAGCAGTTCTTC.

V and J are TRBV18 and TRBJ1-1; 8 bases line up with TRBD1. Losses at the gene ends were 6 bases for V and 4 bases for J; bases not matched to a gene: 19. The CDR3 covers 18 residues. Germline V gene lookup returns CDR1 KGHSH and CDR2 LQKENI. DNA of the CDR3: TGTGCCAGCTCGTTTTCCTCTTACAGGGGGATAATGGGCACTGAAGCTTTCTTT. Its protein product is CASSFSSYRGIMGTEAFF. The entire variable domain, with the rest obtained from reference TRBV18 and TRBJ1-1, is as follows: NAGVMQNPRHLVRRRGQEARLRCSPMKGHSHVYWYRQLPEEGLKFMVYLQKENIIDESGMPKERFSAEFPKEGPSILRIQQVVRGDSAAYFCASSFSSYRGIMGTEAFFGQGTRLTVV.

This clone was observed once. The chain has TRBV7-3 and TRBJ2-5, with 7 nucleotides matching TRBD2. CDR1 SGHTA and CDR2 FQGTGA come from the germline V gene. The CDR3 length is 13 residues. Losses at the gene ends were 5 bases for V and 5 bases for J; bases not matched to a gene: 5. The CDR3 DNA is TGTGCCAGCAGCGCCGACGGGGGGGAGACCCAGTACTTC. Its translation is CASSADGGETQYF.

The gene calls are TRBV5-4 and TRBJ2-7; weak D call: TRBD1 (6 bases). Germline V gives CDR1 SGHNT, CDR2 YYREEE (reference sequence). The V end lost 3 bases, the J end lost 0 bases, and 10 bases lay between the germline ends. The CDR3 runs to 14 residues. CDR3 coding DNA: TGTGCCAGCAGCTCTCAACAGGGCTCCTACGAGCAGTACTTC. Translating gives CASSSQQGSYEQYF.

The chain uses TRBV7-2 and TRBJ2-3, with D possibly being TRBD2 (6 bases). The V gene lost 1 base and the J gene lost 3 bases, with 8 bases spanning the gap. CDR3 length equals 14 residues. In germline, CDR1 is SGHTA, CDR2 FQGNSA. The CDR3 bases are TGTGCCAGCAGCTTAGTCGGGGGAACAGATACGCAGTATTTT. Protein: CASSLVGGTDTQYF.

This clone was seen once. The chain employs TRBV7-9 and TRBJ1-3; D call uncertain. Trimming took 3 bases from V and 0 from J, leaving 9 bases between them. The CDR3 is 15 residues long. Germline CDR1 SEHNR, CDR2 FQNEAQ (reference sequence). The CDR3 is CASSFFPDSGNTIYF. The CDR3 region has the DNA TGTGCCAGCAGCTTCTTCCCAGACTCTGGAAACACCATATATTTT.

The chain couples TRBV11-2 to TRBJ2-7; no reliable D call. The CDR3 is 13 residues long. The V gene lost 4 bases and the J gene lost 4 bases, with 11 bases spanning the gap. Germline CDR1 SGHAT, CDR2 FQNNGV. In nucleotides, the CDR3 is TGTGCCAGCAGCTATCCTCCCAGTTACGAGCAGTACTTC. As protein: CASSYPPSYEQYF.

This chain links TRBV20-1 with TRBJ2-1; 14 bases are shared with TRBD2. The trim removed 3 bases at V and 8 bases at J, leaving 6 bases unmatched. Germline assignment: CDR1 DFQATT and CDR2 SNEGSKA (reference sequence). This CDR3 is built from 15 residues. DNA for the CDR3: TGCAGTGCTAGTGGACTAGCGGGAGGAAGGGATGAGCAGTTCTTC. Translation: CSASGLAGGRDEQFF.

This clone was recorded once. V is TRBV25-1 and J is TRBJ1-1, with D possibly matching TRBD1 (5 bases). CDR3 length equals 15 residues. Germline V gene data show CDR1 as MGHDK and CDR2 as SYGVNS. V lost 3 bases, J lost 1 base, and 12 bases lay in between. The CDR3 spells CASSDPQDGNTEAFF. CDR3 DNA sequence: TGTGCCAGCAGTGACCCACAGGACGGGAACACTGAAGCTTTCTTT.

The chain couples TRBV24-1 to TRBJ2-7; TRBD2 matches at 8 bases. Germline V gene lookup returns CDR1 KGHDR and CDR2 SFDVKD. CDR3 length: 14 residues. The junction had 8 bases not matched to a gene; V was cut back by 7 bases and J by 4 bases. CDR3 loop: CATSDSGTRYEQYF. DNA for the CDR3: TGTGCCACCAGCGATAGCGGGACGCGTTACGAGCAGTACTTC.

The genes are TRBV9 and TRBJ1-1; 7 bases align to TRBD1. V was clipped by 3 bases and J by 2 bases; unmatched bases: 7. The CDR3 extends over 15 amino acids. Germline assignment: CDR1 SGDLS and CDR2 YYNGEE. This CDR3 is CASSAGTELNTEAFF. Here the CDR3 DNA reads TGTGCCAGCAGCGCCGGGACAGAACTCAACACTGAAGCTTTCTTT.

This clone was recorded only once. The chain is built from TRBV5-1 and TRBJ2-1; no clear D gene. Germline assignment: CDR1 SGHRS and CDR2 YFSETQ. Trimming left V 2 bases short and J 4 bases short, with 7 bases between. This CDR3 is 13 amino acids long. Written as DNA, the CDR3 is TGCGCCAGCAGCTTTGACACATACAATGAGCAGTTCTTC. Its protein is CASSFDTYNEQFF.

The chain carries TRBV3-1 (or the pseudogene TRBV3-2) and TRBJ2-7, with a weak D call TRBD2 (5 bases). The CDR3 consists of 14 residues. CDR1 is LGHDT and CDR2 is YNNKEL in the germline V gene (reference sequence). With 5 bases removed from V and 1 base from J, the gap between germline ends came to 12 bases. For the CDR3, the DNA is TGTGCCAGCAGCTCGACCGGCGGGTCCTACGAGCAGTACTTC. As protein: CASSSTGGSYEQYF.

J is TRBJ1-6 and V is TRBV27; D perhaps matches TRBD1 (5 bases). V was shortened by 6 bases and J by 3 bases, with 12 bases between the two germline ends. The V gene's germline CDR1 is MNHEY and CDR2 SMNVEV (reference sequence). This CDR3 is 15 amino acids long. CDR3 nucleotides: TGTGCCAGCAGCGATGGGGCTTTCTATAATTCACCCCTCCACTTT. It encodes CASSDGAFYNSPLHF.

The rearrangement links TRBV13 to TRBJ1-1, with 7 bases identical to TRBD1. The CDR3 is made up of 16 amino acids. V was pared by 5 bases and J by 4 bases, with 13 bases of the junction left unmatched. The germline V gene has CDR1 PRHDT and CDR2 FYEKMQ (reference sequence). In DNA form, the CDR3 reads TGTGCCAGCAGCCCATGGGCAGGGGGTCTCGTCACTGAAGCTTTCTTT. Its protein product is CASSPWAGGLVTEAFF.